This T cell receptor beta chain was identified in a study of OX40 agonist ivuxolimab in advanced cancers. As for the study in general: Patients received ivuxolimab, an intravenous treatment, every 2 weeks at 0.01 to 10 mg/kg. Dose-escalation subjects each had hepatocellular carcinoma, melanoma, renal cell or head and neck cancer. Previous treatment with anti-PD-1, anti-PD-L1 or anti-CTLA-4 therapy was allowed; more than 35% had received some.

This table comes from immunoSEQ multiplex PCR, and its TCRdb copy is limited to in-frame clones, with some not included. The data show roughly 49,000 clones, 65% to 85% seen once. Per germline, CDR1 MNHEY and CDR2 SMNVEV (reference sequence). V was clipped by 5 bases and J by 5 bases, with 12 bases between them. The CDR3 runs 14 residues. The source is an adult with an advanced solid tumor such as melanoma, head and neck, liver or kidney cancer. This rearrangement joins TRBV27 to TRBJ2-2; either TRBD1 or TRBD2 may supply D (5 bases each). Sequenced here: CD4+ or CD8+ T cells sorted from blood, sampled in a trial of the OX40 agonist ivuxolimab. The CDR3 region has the DNA TGTGCCAGCAGTCTCGGGACCGAGACCGGGGAGCTGTTTTTT. Translated: CASSLGTETGELFF.